This note documents a single T cell receptor beta chain sequence. One Seattle source followed patients from active infection through their disease course. Sequencing was performed with immunoSEQ multiplex PCR; in TCRdb, only in-frame clones are kept and a portion is missing. The sample records approximately 150,000 clones, roughly 89% being singletons. The source of the sample is a study of blood T cell repertoires in COVID-19. At the level of the study: Sites in the United States, Italy and Spain provided acute and convalescent COVID-19 samples.

Deletions cut 0 bases from V and 12 bases from J, with 21 bases between. Germline CDR1 is SGHDN and CDR2 is FVKESK. The CDR3 consists of 17 residues. The chain employs TRBV14 and TRBJ1-6; TRBD1 is a possible D gene (5 bases). Sequencing was carried out using peripheral blood. This TCR was recovered from a man aged 25 to 40 with COVID-19, enrolled during active disease. The CDR3 protein is CASSQDKFDSPSRPLHF. The CDR3 DNA is TGTGCCAGCAGCCAAGATAAGTTCGACAGTCCAAGCAGACCCCTCCACTTT.